This T cell receptor (beta chain) was sequenced for a study of post-analysis software for immune sequencing data. Unique molecular identifiers were built into the TCR beta cDNA libraries. TCRdb re-derived calls from the PCR reads in MiXCR, one entry per CDR3 protein. The sample holds about 160,000 distinct CDR3 sequences, under 40% seen once. At least ten counts were recorded for this clonotype. Losses at the gene ends were 6 bases for V and 4 bases for J; bases not matched to a gene: 4. The CDR3 totals 14 residues. The starting material was blood, obtained after autologous hematopoietic stem cell transplantation. The receptor was derived from a girl aged 10 to 17 with multiple sclerosis. The rearrangement links TRBV12-3 or TRBV12-4 to TRBJ2-7; 12 nucleotides line up with TRBD2. The CDR3 DNA reads as TGTGCCAGCAGCCCCGGGACTAGCGGGTACGAGCAGTACTTC. Its translation: CASSPGTSGYEQYF.